This record covers a single TCR beta chain. Many counts were recorded for this clonotype. Its antigen specificity is not known. It has no much larger one-base neighbor in the sample; base qualities were not kept. The data were obtained in a study of low-dose radiotherapy and immunotherapy resistance in tumors (dated by TCRdb to 2021 to 2024). As for the study more broadly: Patients in Cohort 1 were given 0.5 Gy per fraction every 2 weeks, and the prescribed total PTV dose was 6.5 Gy. Every two weeks, patients got intravenous cyclophosphamide at 200 mg/m2, given one day ahead of each radiation and immunotherapy administration. The trial did not randomize participants into treatment groups. Patients took aspirin 300 mg orally once daily for four cycles, starting on cycle 1 day 1. Patients in Cohort 2 were given 1 Gy per fraction every two weeks, for a total of 13 Gy across 26 weeks. Nivolumab was administered intravenously as a 240 mg flat dose every two weeks, and ipilimumab was administered intravenously at 1 mg/kg every six weeks. Eight patients were included in the translational analysis, namely three from the first dose cohort plus the first five from the second dose cohort.

The junction shows trimming of 4 bases on V and 6 bases on J, and the gene matches do not reach 4 bases of it. The CDR3 spans 15 residues, from the cysteine through the phenylalanine. Only the CDR3 part of the read is kept: 45 bases, read in frame from the first base. The germline V gene provides CDR1 SGHTA and CDR2 FQGNSA. Data came from an Illumina HiSeq 2500. First-strand cDNA was synthesized with Superscript III and a set of TRAV- and TRBV-specific primers, covering both TCRalpha and TCRbeta chains. TCRs were amplified with Phusion for 20 PCR cycles, with a constant-region primer paired with the adapter attached to the V primers. The MessageAmp II aRNA Amplification Kit was used to amplify the isolated mRNA, with in vitro transcription run for approximately 15 hours at 37 degrees C. The Dynabeads mRNA DIRECT Purification Kit was used to isolate mRNA for TCR sequencing. A second roughly 25-cycle Phusion PCR added indexed Illumina adapters, and products were purified with AMPure XP beads. Per the original workflow: Custom Perl scripts pooled TCR sequences encoding the same protein, removed out-of-frame sequences and computed each clonotype's abundance. Any TCR sequence backed by just one read was left out of the analysis. The metrics used to describe the repertoires included Shannon entropy, Gini index, clonality, richness, and the frequency of TCRs shared between repertoires. TCRdb cleaned the public reads at Q25 with fastp, built clones with MiXCR and kept in-frame beta chains. Each record represents a unique CDR3 protein, reported with the most common genes and DNA among its rows. What appears here as the V and J calls and clone size reflects TCRdb's work, not the paper's. This sample lists 65,000 to 85,000 distinct CDR3 sequences; less than 20% were detected once. Roughly 1.5% of the sample lies in the top ten.

What the time point label conveys for this sample: after trial treatment. This specimen's treatment or condition label, interpreted: LDRT plus nivolumab, ipilimumab, low-dose cyclophosphamide and aspirin (RACIN trial). The donors came from RACIN, which was a single-arm phase I dose-escalation trial that paired nivolumab and ipilimumab with aspirin, low-dose cyclophosphamide and low-dose radiotherapy. Eligible patients had advanced, TIL-negative solid tumors. Sequenced material: PBMCs, taken after low-dose radiotherapy plus immunotherapy. The clonotype was recovered from a male donor with prostate cancer. Recombination linked TRBV7-2 to TRBJ2-1, and TRBD1 matches 12 of the central bases. The base sequence is TGTGCCAGCAGCTCCGGGACAGGGGGCTTCAATGAGCAGTTCTTC. Its coded protein is CASSSGTGGFNEQFF. The full variable domain, completed from the reference TRBV7-2 and TRBJ2-1 proteins outside the CDR3, reads GAGVSQSPSNKVTEKGKDVELRCDPISGHTALYWYRQSLGQGLEFLIYFQGNSAPDKSGLPSDRFSAERTGGSVSTLTIQRTQQEDSAVYLCASSSGTGGFNEQFFGPGTRLTVL.